These T cell receptor beta chains were read from a single sample in a study of control samples from healthy donors and cancer patients. Method: immunoSEQ multiplex PCR; TCRdb's copy keeps in-frame clones and lacks some. The sample lists roughly 63,000 clones; 92% were seen once. Sequencing was done on a sample of PBMCs. These receptors came from a man between 35 and 55 years old with colorectal cancer. Each CDR3 is given with its conserved first and last residue.

j_call	v_call	cdr3_aa
TRBJ1-4	TRBV23-1	CASSQSRGISIEKLFF
TRBJ2-7	TRBV3-1/TRBV3-2	CASSFGQLYEQYF
TRBJ1-1	TRBV7-9	CASSPLGGEGPEAFF
TRBJ2-3	TRBV7-3	CASSLAGGSTDTQYF
TRBJ2-7	TRBV9	CASSVGSGQSWYEQYF
TRBJ1-6	TRBV7-9	CASSPRTGNNSPLHF
TRBJ1-5	TRBV19	CASSRDRGTQPQHF
TRBJ2-5	TRBV3-1/TRBV3-2	CASSRLAGGQETQYF
TRBJ1-1	TRBV10-1	CASSDHSRSPEAFF
TRBJ2-5	TRBV10-3	CATGMEETQYF
TRBJ2-6	TRBV5-1	CASSPGTGGVGANVLTF
TRBJ1-2	TRBV6-5	CASNPSGAQGYTF
TRBJ1-1	TRBV3-1/TRBV3-2	CASSHTTQGNTEAFF
TRBJ1-2	TRBV7-9	CASSRGQASYGYTF
TRBJ2-5	TRBV3-1/TRBV3-2	CASSQGRLAGAETQYF
TRBJ2-7	TRBV21-1	CASSTPAGGLTYEQYF
TRBJ1-5	TRBV5-5	CASSPDGGSQPQHF
TRBJ1-6	TRBV9	CASSLHEDSYNSPLHF
TRBJ1-6	TRBV19	CASSIGPGMVLHF
TRBJ2-7	TRBV11-3	CASSSYLEGEQYF
TRBJ1-2	TRBV9	CASSVRDGHYGYTF
TRBJ1-1	TRBV4-1	CASSQSQGAGTEAFF
TRBJ1-6	TRBV5-8	CASSFGGNSPLHF
TRBJ1-6	TRBV4-2	CASSQGRTGNSPLHF
TRBJ2-4	TRBV3-1/TRBV3-2	CASSQALQRGNIQYF
TRBJ2-7	TRBV2	CASNLQGRGSHEQYF
TRBJ2-5	TRBV9	CASSSRTGGVETQYF
TRBJ2-5	TRBV14	CASSQDVGGSKTQYF
TRBJ2-1	TRBV25-1	CASSAYHRDNNEQFF
TRBJ1-1	TRBV19	CASSSLGVAFF
TRBJ2-7	TRBV2	CASSPPGRASGEQYF
TRBJ2-5	TRBV18	CASSQTGGGETQYF
TRBJ1-5	TRBV19	CASRAPGQGNQPQHF
TRBJ2-5	TRBV6-5	CASSYSHGAETQYF
TRBJ2-7	TRBV15	CATSPRTGRDYEQYF
TRBJ1-3	TRBV6-6	CASSGIGLSGNTIYF
TRBJ1-1	TRBV30	CAGDRAAEAFF
TRBJ1-1	TRBV6-2/TRBV6-3	CASSFDADRGQTRNTEAFF
TRBJ1-1	TRBV5-4	CASSLPTGTGTEAFF
TRBJ1-4	TRBV5-1	CASSLGPNEKLFF
TRBJ1-5	TRBV5-1	CASSFSGGDQPQHF
TRBJ2-1	TRBV7-9	CASSSPTGLEGEQFF
TRBJ1-1	TRBV11-3	CASSLQGMNTEAFF
TRBJ2-1	TRBV27	CASRDLAGGEYEQFF
TRBJ1-2	TRBV6-5	CASSSPDRSNYGYTF
TRBJ2-5	TRBV12-3/TRBV12-4	CASSRTGYETQYF
TRBJ2-7	TRBV30	CAWSSQASEQYF
TRBJ1-3	TRBV7-2	CASSLASGNTIYF
TRBJ1-2	TRBV9	CASSAQGSYGYTF
TRBJ1-3	TRBV13	CASSLGPTGTGNTIYF
TRBJ1-4	TRBV19	CASRRGRNEKLFF
TRBJ2-1	TRBV5-1	CASSLSQGLNEQFF
TRBJ2-3	TRBV27	CASRWGLSTDTQYF
TRBJ1-2	TRBV6-6	CASSYGDVANYGYTF
TRBJ2-1	TRBV25-1	CASSPPPQYNEQFF
TRBJ1-6	TRBV9	CASSVARENSPLHF
TRBJ1-1	TRBV12-3/TRBV12-4	CASSFWGTEAFF
TRBJ2-1	TRBV25-1	CASSRGGAKNEQFF
TRBJ2-6	TRBV18	CASSGPGQGAFGANVLTF